The 21 T cell receptor beta chains below were found in one sample sequenced in a study of T-cell reconstitution after alpha-beta-depleted transplantation in children listed by TCRdb under 2016. What the treatment or condition label conveys for this sample: allogeneic hematopoietic cell transplantation with graft depleted of TCRalphabeta T cells and CD19 B cells. The library was built by means of PCR. The instrument was an Illumina HiSeq 2500. TCR library preparation used molecular barcoding, with unique molecular identifiers applied to normalize quantification of the TCRbeta repertoire. Through fastp at Q25 and MiXCR, TCRdb rebuilt clones from the public reads, retaining in-frame beta chains. Merged by CDR3 protein, the rows form single entries marked with the most common genes and DNA. The sample contains 200,000 to 250,000 distinct CDR3 sequences, roughly 10% of them found a single time. 28% of the sample is in the top ten clones.

Sequenced material: PBMCs, taken before TCRalphabeta/CD19-depleted stem cell transplant. Receptors originate from a child younger than two with acute myeloid leukemia, due to receive a stem cell transplant.

This clonotype was counted ten times or more. The genes are TRBV27 and TRBJ1-2; TRBD1 matches at 7 bases. Germline V lookup: CDR1 MNHEY, CDR2 SMNVEV (reference sequence). Trimming at V came to 3 bases and at J to 3 bases, leaving 1 base not matched to a gene. This CDR3 is 13 amino acids long. In DNA, the CDR3 is TGTGCCAGCAGTTTTGGGACAGACTATGGCTACACCTTC. This sequence encodes CASSFGTDYGYTF.

The chain combines TRBV20-1 with TRBJ1-2; 9 positions match TRBD1. The CDR3 consists of 14 residues. Germline V gene sequence: CDR1 DFQATT, CDR2 SNEGSKA (reference sequence). The ends lost 5 bases at V and 4 bases at J; junction bases unmatched: 8. CDR3 bases: TGCAGTGCTGGACGGACAGGGGTTATCTATGGCTACACCTTC. Its protein is CSAGRTGVIYGYTF.

This clonotype was detected ten times or more. The V and J genes are TRBV5-1 and TRBJ2-1; D gene unclear. Germline CDR1 reads SGHRS; CDR2 reads YFSETQ. CDR3 length: 12 amino acids. The V gene lost 0 bases and the J gene lost 8 bases, with 6 bases spanning the gap. This CDR3 reads CASSLELHEQFF. CDR3 DNA: TGCGCCAGCAGCTTGGAACTCCATGAGCAGTTCTTC. Complete variable domain (other parts from reference TRBV5-1 and TRBJ2-1): KAGVTQTPRYLIKTRGQQVTLSCSPISGHRSVSWYQQTPGQGLQFLFEYFSETQRNKGNFPGRFSGRQFSNSRSEMNVSTLELGDSALYLCASSLELHEQFFGPGTRLTVL.

In this sample, this clonotype turned up many times. The V and J genes are TRBV28 and TRBJ2-3, with 10 bases matching TRBD2. CDR1 is MDHEN, CDR2 SYDVKM, per germline. The CDR3 length is 16 residues. The trim removed 7 bases at V and 1 base at J, leaving 8 bases unmatched. Written as DNA, the CDR3 is TGTGCCAGCAACAGCGGGAGGGGGGGAGGCACAGATACGCAGTATTTT. This codes for CASNSGRGGGTDTQYF.

This clonotype has ten or more counts. CDR3 in DNA: TGTGCCAGCACCGCGAGGGGGTATTCCTACAATGAGCAGTTCTTC. Translated, it gives CASTARGYSYNEQFF. The V gene is TRBV12-3 or TRBV12-4, the J gene TRBJ2-1, with D maybe TRBD1 (6 bases). This CDR3 comprises 15 residues. Deletions cut 7 bases from V and 1 base from J, with 14 bases between.

This clonotype was detected ten times or more. The chain uses TRBV29-1 and TRBJ1-1, with D uncertain. Germline V lookup: CDR1 SQVTM, CDR2 ANQGSEA. Trimming took 7 bases from V and 1 from J, leaving 10 bases between them. The CDR3 covers 12 residues. The CDR3 bases are TGCAGCGGGAGAAAAGCGAACACTGAAGCTTTCTTT. It is translated as CSGRKANTEAFF.

The table lists this clonotype with many counts. This sequence joins TRBV28 and TRBJ2-3; tentatively, D is TRBD2 (6 bases). This CDR3 region has 13 residues. Trimming removed 10 bases at V and 2 bases at J, with 13 bases between. Germline V gene sequence: CDR1 MDHEN, CDR2 SYDVKM. The CDR3 loop reads CATLWRDTDTQYF. In DNA form, the CDR3 reads TGTGCCACCCTCTGGAGGGACACAGATACGCAGTATTTT.

This clonotype has a count of ten or more. The chain combines TRBV12-3 or TRBV12-4 with TRBJ1-6; 8 bases map to TRBD1. J lost 4 bases, V lost 7 bases, and 3 bases had no gene match. This CDR3 spans 14 amino acids. The CDR3 region has the DNA TGTGCCAGCATTAACAGGGGGTATAATTCACCCCTCCACTTT. It yields the protein CASINRGYNSPLHF.

V gene TRBV14 combines with J gene TRBJ2-7; D is perhaps TRBD2 (5 bases). The germline CDR1 and CDR2 sequences are SGHDN and FVKESK. The CDR3 covers 16 residues. Trimming took 1 base from V and 2 from J, leaving 15 bases between them. CDR3 protein: CASSQVFRESAYEQYF. The CDR3 DNA is TGTGCCAGCAGCCAAGTGTTCCGGGAATCGGCCTACGAGCAGTACTTC.

V gene TRBV29-1 combines with J gene TRBJ2-1; 10 nucleotides align to TRBD2. This CDR3 is built from 19 residues. Germline CDR1 reads SQVTM; CDR2 reads ANQGSEA. Trimming removed 0 bases from V and 7 bases from J; junction bases left unmatched: 18. CDR3 sequence: CSVEDPVGASGLASNEQFF. CDR3 coding DNA: TGCAGCGTTGAAGATCCCGTGGGGGCATCGGGACTAGCGTCAAATGAGCAGTTCTTC.

The rearrangement joins TRBV24-1 to TRBJ1-5; 9 positions match TRBD1. With V trimmed by 9 bases and J by 6 bases, 11 bases remained unmatched. The CDR3 covers 15 residues. Germline V lookup: CDR1 KGHDR, CDR2 SFDVKD. The CDR3 nucleotides read TGTGCCACCGGGGGGACAGGGTTTGACGGTCAGCCCCAGCATTTT. Its translation is CATGGTGFDGQPQHF.

This clonotype was counted at least ten times. V usage is TRBV5-4 and J usage is TRBJ2-5; 9 bases are a match to TRBD2. Germline V lookup: CDR1 SGHNT, CDR2 YYREEE (reference sequence). The J segment lost 5 bases and the V segment lost 3 bases, leaving 8 bases of the junction unmatched. The CDR3 runs to 15 residues. As DNA, the CDR3 is TGTGCCAGCAGCTGGGTGACTAGCGGTAGGGAGACCCAGTACTTC. Translated, it gives CASSWVTSGRETQYF. The variable domain in full, with the rest retrieved from reference TRBV5-4 and TRBJ2-5, is ETGVTQSPTHLIKTRGQQVTLRCSSQSGHNTVSWYQQALGQGPQFIFQYYREEENGRGNFPPRFSGLQFPNYSSELNVNALELDDSALYLCASSWVTSGRETQYFGPGTRLLVL.

The chain links TRBV6-2 or TRBV6-3 to TRBJ1-5; TRBD1 aligns across 10 bases. CDR1 is MNHEY and CDR2 is SVGEGT in the germline V gene. CDR3 size: 16 residues. Trimming cost V 0 bases and J 9 bases; bases outside gene matches: 8. The DNA for the CDR3 is TGTGCCAGCAGTTACTCGTGGGACAGGGGTTATCGGCCCCAGCATTTT. It codes for CASSYSWDRGYRPQHF.

This clonotype was recorded many times. The chain joins TRBV20-1 to TRBJ2-7; D not certain. Germline V lookup: CDR1 DFQATT, CDR2 SNEGSKA (reference sequence). This CDR3 contains 14 residues. Trimming shortened V by 3 bases and J by 0 bases, and 12 bases separated the two germline ends. For the CDR3, the DNA is TGCAGTGCTAGTGTGGCGTCGAGCTCCTACGAGCAGTACTTC. Translating it yields CSASVASSSYEQYF.

This clonotype was counted at least ten times. The chain couples TRBV5-1 to TRBJ2-6; 8 bases line up with TRBD1. Germline V gene sequence: CDR1 SGHRS, CDR2 YFSETQ. The V gene end was trimmed by 5 bases and the J gene end by 0 bases; junction bases not matched to a gene: 7. CDR3 length: 17 residues. CDR3 nucleotide sequence: TGCGCCAGCAGGATGGACAGGGCGAGCTCTGGGGCCAACGTCCTGACTTTC. This encodes CASRMDRASSGANVLTF.

The table lists this clonotype with many counts. The chain carries TRBV20-1 and TRBJ2-1; either TRBD1 or TRBD2 may supply D (6 bases each). The CDR3 runs 16 residues. Germline V gives CDR1 DFQATT, CDR2 SNEGSKA (reference sequence). Trimming removed 0 bases from V and 4 bases from J, with 16 bases in between. Written as DNA, the CDR3 is TGCAGTGCTAGAGATCAGGGGATAGCGGCATACAATGAGCAGTTCTTC. As protein: CSARDQGIAAYNEQFF.

This clonotype occurred many times. The gene calls are TRBV6-5 and TRBJ1-3; D ambiguous. Trimming took 0 bases from V and 6 from J, leaving 12 bases between them. CDR3 length equals 15 residues. The germline gives CDR1 MNHEY, CDR2 SVGAGI. CDR3 amino acids: CASSYSIQAKNTIYF. CDR3 in DNA: TGTGCCAGCAGTTACTCGATCCAGGCTAAAAACACCATATATTTT.

This clonotype was observed many times. V usage is TRBV12-3 or TRBV12-4 and J usage is TRBJ1-1; the D is unclear. This CDR3 comprises 14 residues. Trimming removed 7 bases at V and 0 bases at J, with 12 bases between. The CDR3 nucleotides read TGTGCCAGCAAGGCGGACGCCATGAACACTGAAGCTTTCTTT. It is translated as CASKADAMNTEAFF.

Many counts were recorded for this clonotype. The V call is TRBV27, the J call TRBJ2-7, with D possibly TRBD1 on 6 matching bases. V lost 7 bases and J lost 1, with 14 bases in between. This CDR3 has 14 amino acids. Germline loops: CDR1 MNHEY, CDR2 SMNVEV (reference sequence). The CDR3 reads CASTKGDRSYEQYF. In DNA form, the CDR3 reads TGTGCCAGCACCAAGGGGGATCGGTCCTACGAGCAGTACTTC.

This clonotype has at least ten counts. V is TRBV12-3 or TRBV12-4 and J is TRBJ2-1, with D possibly matching TRBD2 (6 bases). Trimming removed 5 bases from V and 9 bases from J, with 20 bases in between. The CDR3 runs to 15 residues. CDR3 protein: CASSGGMTSLSEQFF. The DNA of the CDR3 is TGTGCCAGCAGTGGAGGGATGACTAGTTTAAGTGAGCAGTTCTTC.

This clonotype was seen repeatedly, ten times or more. The chain is built from TRBV20-1 and TRBJ2-5; D unclear. V was shortened by 3 bases and J by 1 base, with 12 bases between the two germline ends. The germline V gene encodes CDR1 DFQATT and CDR2 SNEGSKA (reference sequence). CDR3 length: 14 residues. Written as DNA, the CDR3 is TGCAGTGCTAGGGTGGTAAGGGCCCAAGAGACCCAGTACTTC. This translates into CSARVVRAQETQYF.